This TCR beta chain was captured by sequencing in a study of T-cell reconstitution after alpha-beta-depleted transplantation in children. Study conclusions and caveats: When one year had passed after transplant, most T-cell counts and diversity came from newly produced T cells. About two months after transplant, alpha-beta T cells reportedly came from several hundred expanded graft clones.

This clonotype came up a few times. Its matching antigen is unknown. Unique molecular identifiers were built into the TCRbeta library. TCRdb reanalysed the PCR reads using MiXCR and keeps one entry per CDR3 protein. The sample yields fewer than 1 million distinct CDR3 sequences, 16% seen once. The clonotype originates from a male patient between 10 and 17 years old who had a stem cell transplant for acute lymphoblastic leukemia, so the T cells may come from the graft donor. The sample consisted of PBMCs, mostly from graft donor cells, taken 360 days after TCRalphabeta/CD19-depleted stem cell transplant.

CDR3 nucleotide sequence: TGCAGTGCTAGAGATACCGGGGCGTTATCCGGGGGGTTTCAAGAGACCCAGTACTTC. Encoded protein: CSARDTGALSGGFQETQYF. The chain recombines TRBV20-1 with TRBJ2-5, with TRBD2 matching over 7 bases. V lost 0 bases and J lost 2; bases outside the gene matches: 18. The germline V gene encodes CDR1 DFQATT and CDR2 SNEGSKA (reference sequence). CDR3 length equals 19 residues.